One sample yielded the 27 T cell receptor beta chains listed below, sequenced in a study of OX40 agonist ivuxolimab in advanced cancers. Measured with immunoSEQ multiplex PCR; TCRdb has only the in-frame clones, and not every one. The sample records about 73,000 clones, 70% to 90% being singletons. The material sequenced was CD4+ or CD8+ T cells sorted from blood, taken in a trial of the OX40 agonist ivuxolimab. All receptors come from an adult with an advanced solid tumor such as melanoma, head and neck, liver or kidney cancer.

V is TRBV27 and J is TRBJ1-1; 7 bases fit TRBD1. V was pared by 7 bases and J by 0 bases, with 8 bases of the junction left unmatched. This CDR3 is 15 amino acids long. CDR1 and CDR2 from the germline V gene are MNHEY and SMNVEV (reference sequence). As DNA, the CDR3 is TGTGCCAGCACTCCCCGGGGACAGTTGAACACTGAAGCTTTCTTT. This sequence encodes CASTPRGQLNTEAFF.

In DNA, the CDR3 is TGTGCCAGCAGCTTAGGGGACGCATCCTACGAGCAGTACTTC. The encoded protein is CASSLGDASYEQYF. The chain uses TRBV13 and TRBJ2-7; no clear D gene. Trimming shortened V by 0 bases and J by 1 base, and 7 bases separated the two germline ends. The CDR3 sequence is 14 residues long. Germline V gene lookup returns CDR1 PRHDT and CDR2 FYEKMQ (reference sequence).

J is TRBJ2-3 and V is TRBV4-3; D is uncertain. CDR1 is LGHNA, CDR2 YSLEER, per germline. Trimming removed 3 bases from V and 0 bases from J, with 10 bases in between. The CDR3 has 15 residues. In nucleotides, the CDR3 is TGCGCCAGCAGCCAGCAACTCACTAGCACAGATACGCAGTATTTT. Its translation: CASSQQLTSTDTQYF.

The J gene is TRBJ2-6, the V gene TRBV4-3, with 9 bases identical to TRBD1. V lost 3 bases, J lost 0 bases, and 12 bases stayed unmatched. The CDR3 is 20 amino acids. Germline loops: CDR1 LGHNA, CDR2 YSLEER. CDR3: CASSHGQGPAQHSGANVLTF. DNA for the CDR3: TGCGCCAGCAGCCACGGACAGGGGCCTGCCCAACACTCTGGGGCCAACGTCCTGACTTTC.

The gene calls are TRBV28 and TRBJ2-1, with TRBD2 identical over 8 bases. The junction had 6 bases not matched to a gene; V was cut back by 5 bases and J by 0 bases. CDR3 length: 16 amino acids. The germline CDR1 and CDR2 sequences are MDHEN and SYDVKM. The CDR3 reads CASSLLTSGSYNEQFF. CDR3 nucleotide sequence: TGTGCCAGCAGTCTCCTAACTAGCGGCTCCTACAATGAGCAGTTCTTC.

This clone has a handful of counts. This sequence joins TRBV5-1 and TRBJ1-6; D unresolved. The CDR3 loop spans 14 amino acids. Germline CDR1 is SGHRS and CDR2 is YFSETQ. The V gene lost 0 bases and the J gene lost 7 bases, with 8 bases spanning the gap. The CDR3: CASSLVGENSPLHF. The CDR3 coding sequence is TGCGCCAGCAGCTTGGTAGGTGAGAATTCACCCCTCCACTTT.

The chain combines TRBV7-2 with TRBJ1-5; no firm D call. Trimming stripped 8 bases from V and 0 bases from J, with 8 bases between. Per the germline V gene, CDR1 is SGHTA and CDR2 is FQGNSA. The CDR3 has 13 residues. The CDR3 region is CASGYSSNQPQHF. The DNA of the CDR3 is TGTGCCAGCGGCTACAGTAGCAATCAGCCCCAGCATTTT.

The V gene is TRBV7-2, the J gene TRBJ2-7; a weak D match, TRBD2 (6 bases). This CDR3 is 15 amino acids long. Germline V gene lookup returns CDR1 SGHTA and CDR2 FQGNSA. With 5 bases removed from V and 5 bases from J, the gap between germline ends came to 19 bases. The DNA of the CDR3 is TGTGCCAGCAGCCACCGGGACTTGGGGGTCCACGAGCAGTACTTC. As protein: CASSHRDLGVHEQYF. The complete variable domain, with remaining parts taken from reference TRBV7-2 and TRBJ2-7, reads GAGVSQSPSNKVTEKGKDVELRCDPISGHTALYWYRQSLGQGLEFLIYFQGNSAPDKSGLPSDRFSAERTGGSVSTLTIQRTQQEDSAVYLCASSHRDLGVHEQYFGPGTRLTVT.

J is TRBJ1-6 and V is TRBV7-2; possibly TRBD1 for D (5 bases). This CDR3 is 16 amino acids long. The germline gives CDR1 SGHTA, CDR2 FQGNSA. V lost 5 bases to trimming and J lost 0 bases, with 11 bases between them. The CDR3 nucleotides read TGTGCCAGCAGCCCCGAGGGGACCTCCTATAATTCACCCCTCCACTTT. Translating it yields CASSPEGTSYNSPLHF.

The genes are TRBV5-1 and TRBJ1-4; D gene uncertain. CDR1 is SGHRS and CDR2 is YFSETQ in the germline V gene. V was cut by 1 base and J by 2 bases, with 9 bases left in between. This CDR3 comprises 15 residues. CDR3 amino acids: CASSLFSGTNEKLFF. CDR3 in DNA: TGCGCCAGCAGCTTGTTCAGTGGCACTAATGAAAAACTGTTTTTT.

This rearrangement joins TRBV6-5 to TRBJ2-7; D might be TRBD2 (6 bases). The CDR3 spans 14 residues. The germline V gene encodes CDR1 MNHEY and CDR2 SVGAGI. V shed 6 bases and J shed 2 bases, with 14 bases lying between them. CDR3 amino acids: CASRPPGEAYEQYF. The CDR3, as DNA: TGTGCCAGCAGACCTCCGGGGGAGGCCTACGAGCAGTACTTC.

The chain has TRBV6-5 and TRBJ2-2; 10 bases align to TRBD2. After removal of 6 bases from V and 4 bases from J, the junction contained 5 bases not matched to a gene. CDR3 length: 15 amino acids. Germline lookup yields CDR1 MNHEY and CDR2 SVGAGI. The DNA of the CDR3 is TGTGCCAGCAGCCTCGGACTAGCGGTCACCGGGGAGCTGTTTTTT. Translated: CASSLGLAVTGELFF.

J is TRBJ1-2 and V is TRBV7-6; D remains ambiguous. This CDR3 comprises 12 residues. V was shortened by 6 bases and J by 5 bases, with 10 bases between the two germline ends. Germline V gives CDR1 SGHVS, CDR2 FNYEAQ. The CDR3 DNA sequence: TGTGCCAGCAGTTTAAACTCTTATGGCTACACCTTC. Protein: CASSLNSYGYTF.

This chain joins TRBV6-6 and TRBJ1-1; no definite D call. The CDR3 is made up of 11 amino acids. Trimming took 2 bases from V and 8 from J, leaving 6 bases between them. Per the germline V gene, CDR1 is MNHNY and CDR2 is SVGAGI (reference sequence). CDR3 DNA sequence: TGTGCCAGCAGTTACGGGTGGGAAGCTTTCTTT. Protein: CASSYGWEAFF.

The CDR3 DNA reads TGTGCCAGCAGCGCCCATCCCGAGGGGCAGCCCCAGCATTTT. Its translation: CASSAHPEGQPQHF. The chain has TRBV7-2 and TRBJ1-5; TRBD1 might be the D (5 bases). Looked up from germline, CDR1 is SGHTA and CDR2 is FQGNSA. V was clipped by 5 bases and J by 7 bases, with 15 bases between them. CDR3 length: 14 residues.

CDR3 protein: CASSLARGNYGYTF. The CDR3 bases are TGTGCCAGCAGCTTAGCCAGGGGTAACTATGGCTACACCTTC. This rearrangement joins TRBV11-2 to TRBJ1-2, with a possible D match to TRBD1 (6 bases). Germline V gene data show CDR1 as SGHAT and CDR2 as FQNNGV. The CDR3 sequence is 14 residues long. V lost 1 base and J lost 1, with 7 bases in between.

This clone was seen just once. The chain joins TRBV6-5 to TRBJ2-1; D is undetermined. Germline CDR1 is MNHEY and CDR2 is SVGAGI. Trimming removed 5 bases from V and 2 bases from J, with 13 bases in between. The CDR3 spans 15 residues. The CDR3, as DNA: TGTGCCAGCAGTGCCACGAGAGGCCCCTACAATGAGCAGTTCTTC. Its protein is CASSATRGPYNEQFF.

The V gene is TRBV12-5, the J gene TRBJ2-3; 7 positions agree with TRBD2. V shed 7 bases and J 6 bases; nucleotides not matched to a gene: 10. This CDR3 is 14 amino acids long. The germline V gene has CDR1 LGHNT and CDR2 FRNRAP. The CDR3 DNA reads TGTGCTAGTGCCAGCCCCCCAGCGGGGGATACGCAGTATTTT. It yields the protein CASASPPAGDTQYF.

The chain has TRBV7-9 and TRBJ1-5; D is unclear. V lost 4 bases to trimming and J lost 9 bases, with 16 bases between them. The CDR3 sequence is 14 residues long. Germline loops: CDR1 SEHNR, CDR2 FQNEAQ (reference sequence). DNA for the CDR3: TGTGCCAGCAGCTCCACCGCCGGATTGCTGCCCCAGCATTTT. Protein: CASSSTAGLLPQHF.

The chain employs TRBV4-2 and TRBJ2-3; D is perhaps TRBD2 (6 bases). CDR1 and CDR2 (germline): LGHNA, YNFKEQ. V was pared by 0 bases and J by 0 bases, with 10 bases between. This CDR3 is built from 16 residues. As DNA, the CDR3 is TGTGCCAGCAGCCAAGAGGAGGGGCTCAGCACAGATACGCAGTATTTT. It translates to CASSQEEGLSTDTQYF.

The chain is built from TRBV5-1 and TRBJ2-2; D remains ambiguous. Germline V gene data show CDR1 as SGHRS and CDR2 as YFSETQ. Between the trimmed V and J ends, which lost 0 bases and 5 bases, there was a span of 5 bases. The CDR3 is made up of 13 amino acids. The CDR3 sequence is CASSLDRTGELFF. As DNA, the CDR3 is TGCGCCAGCAGCTTGGACAGAACCGGGGAGCTGTTTTTT.

This chain uses TRBV7-8 with TRBJ2-1; perhaps TRBD2 as D (7 bases). Germline-derived CDR1 and CDR2 are SGHVS and FQNEAQ. The CDR3 has 14 amino acids. The V end lost 4 bases, the J end lost 9 bases, and 16 bases lay between the germline ends. CDR3 sequence reads: CASSSQQGGGEQFF. The CDR3 nucleotides are TGTGCCAGCAGCTCGCAACAGGGCGGGGGTGAGCAGTTCTTC.

The rearrangement uses TRBV5-6 and TRBJ2-3; D gene ambiguous. CDR1 and CDR2 (germline): SGHDT, YYEEEE. The CDR3 extends over 13 amino acids. Trimming stripped 6 bases from V and 0 bases from J, with 8 bases between. CDR3 nucleotides: TGTGCCAGCACCAAGCGCAGCACAGATACGCAGTATTTT. Translating it yields CASTKRSTDTQYF. Using reference TRBV5-6 and TRBJ2-3 for the parts outside the CDR3, the full variable domain is DAGVTQSPTHLIKTRGQQVTLRCSPKSGHDTVSWYQQALGQGPQFIFQYYEEEERQRGNFPDRFSGHQFPNYSSELNVNALLLGDSALYLCASTKRSTDTQYFGPGTRLTVL.

V is TRBV5-1 and J is TRBJ2-7; weak D call: TRBD2 (6 bases). The CDR3 has 15 residues. Germline V CDR1 and CDR2: SGHRS, YFSETQ. Trimming stripped 4 bases from V and 7 bases from J, with 21 bases between. The CDR3 loop is CASSRRDFGAREQYF. Here the CDR3 DNA reads TGCGCCAGCAGCCGCCGGGACTTCGGAGCGCGGGAGCAGTACTTC. Supplemented by reference TRBV5-1 and TRBJ2-7, the full variable domain reads KAGVTQTPRYLIKTRGQQVTLSCSPISGHRSVSWYQQTPGQGLQFLFEYFSETQRNKGNFPGRFSGRQFSNSRSEMNVSTLELGDSALYLCASSRRDFGAREQYFGPGTRLTVT.

The rearrangement uses TRBV9 and TRBJ1-1; D remains ambiguous. V lost 0 bases and J lost 0, with 9 bases in between. This CDR3 is 15 amino acids long. Germline CDR1 and CDR2: SGDLS and YYNGEE. This chain's CDR3 is CASSVEGRMNTEAFF. The CDR3 bases are TGTGCCAGCAGCGTAGAGGGCAGAATGAACACTGAAGCTTTCTTT.

This rearrangement joins TRBV5-8 to TRBJ1-4; D unclear. CDR1 is SGHTS, CDR2 YDEGEE, per germline. The CDR3 extends over 15 amino acids. V gave up 0 bases and J gave up 3 bases, with 9 bases separating them. The CDR3 nucleotides are TGTGCCAGCAGCTTGGTTAAGATTGCTAATGAAAAACTGTTTTTT. Translated, it gives CASSLVKIANEKLFF.

The V call is TRBV19, the J call TRBJ2-3; tentatively, D is TRBD1 (5 bases). The CDR3 consists of 12 residues. Germline CDR1 and CDR2: LNHDA and SQIVND (reference sequence). Trimming removed 4 bases at V and 9 bases at J, with 11 bases between. CDR3 bases: TGTGCCAGTAGTACCCAGGGAAAGACGCAGTATTTT. Its translation: CASSTQGKTQYF.